The 17 T cell receptor beta chains presented below share a single source sample, sequenced in a study of STAT5B mutations in CD4+ large granular lymphocyte leukemia. The assay was immunoSEQ multiplex PCR, and TCRdb's table has in-frame clones only and misses some. The repertoire holds some 35,000 clones, with approximately 88% as singletons. Sequencing was done on a sample of CD4+ T cells from blood buffy coats. The receptors here all came from a human donor in good health.

The gene calls are TRBV29-1 and TRBJ2-1; D is undetermined. Germline V lookup: CDR1 SQVTM, CDR2 ANQGSEA. This CDR3 is 14 amino acids long. V lost 6 bases and J lost 4, with 16 bases in between. This CDR3 is CSVLAGEGYNEQFF. CDR3 DNA sequence: TGCAGCGTCCTGGCAGGTGAAGGGTACAATGAGCAGTTCTTC.

This sequence joins TRBV2 and TRBJ2-1, with 9 nucleotides matching TRBD1. Unmatched junction bases numbered 6, after V lost 6 bases and J lost 3 bases. The CDR3 is made up of 15 amino acids. CDR1 SNHLY and CDR2 FYNNEI come from the germline V gene. The CDR3 coding sequence is TGTGCCAGCAGGGGGAGACAGGGGGGCTACAATGAGCAGTTCTTC. Translation gives CASRGRQGGYNEQFF.

This clone was observed a single time. The J gene is TRBJ2-3, the V gene TRBV5-1; 9 bases fit TRBD2. CDR1 and CDR2 (germline): SGHRS, YFSETQ. The J segment lost 1 base and the V segment lost 0 bases, leaving 12 bases of the junction unmatched. The length of the CDR3 is 19 residues. CDR3 loop: CASSLEGGGAVGGTDTQYF. The CDR3 DNA is TGCGCCAGCAGCTTGGAAGGCGGGGGGGCCGTGGGAGGCACAGATACGCAGTATTTT.

Here the CDR3 DNA reads TGCGCCAGCAGCCCCCTAGGTCCGGCTGGAAACACCATATATTTT. Translated: CASSPLGPAGNTIYF. The J gene is TRBJ1-3, the V gene TRBV4-3, with D uncertain. CDR1 is LGHNA, CDR2 YSLEER, per germline. Trimming removed 4 bases from V and 2 bases from J, with 12 bases in between. The CDR3 totals 15 residues.

This chain joins TRBV28 and TRBJ2-7; 11 bases map to TRBD2. Trimming removed 6 bases from V and 0 bases from J; junction bases left unmatched: 4. This CDR3 has 15 residues. The germline gives CDR1 MDHEN, CDR2 SYDVKM. CDR3 nucleotide sequence: TGTGCCAGCAGCTTGACTAGCGGGGCCTCCTACGAGCAGTACTTC. This sequence encodes CASSLTSGASYEQYF.

The CDR3 sequence: CASHLTGFPYEQYF. The DNA of the CDR3 is TGTGCCAGTCACCTGACAGGTTTCCCTTACGAGCAGTACTTC. This chain links TRBV5-6 with TRBJ2-7, with D possibly matching TRBD1 (6 bases). Looked up from germline, CDR1 is SGHDT and CDR2 is YYEEEE. CDR3 length: 14 residues. V was shortened by 8 bases and J by 4 bases, with 19 bases between the two germline ends.

This clone has just one count. The V call is TRBV10-3, the J call TRBJ2-2; 7 nucleotides agree with TRBD2. The CDR3 covers 15 residues. Trimming cost V 8 bases and J 2 bases; bases outside gene matches: 8. Germline-derived CDR1 and CDR2 are ENHRY and SYGVKD. The CDR3 reads CAIRNGGTNTGELFF. The CDR3 DNA follows: TGTGCCATCCGAAACGGGGGGACTAACACCGGGGAGCTGTTTTTT.

This chain uses TRBV6-1 with TRBJ1-1; D perhaps matches TRBD1 (6 bases). Germline CDR1 and CDR2: MNHNS and SASEGT. Trimming left V 0 bases short and J 4 bases short, with 9 bases between. The CDR3 loop spans 14 amino acids. CDR3 sequence reads: CASSEAIRGTEAFF. CDR3 DNA: TGTGCCAGCAGTGAAGCTATCAGGGGCACTGAAGCTTTCTTT.

The J gene is TRBJ1-2, the V gene TRBV7-2; D is possibly TRBD1 (6 bases). Germline V gene lookup returns CDR1 SGHTA and CDR2 FQGNSA. This CDR3 has 12 residues. V dropped 5 bases and J dropped 6 bases, with 10 bases sitting between them. This chain's CDR3 is CASSVYRDGYTF. The CDR3 bases are TGTGCCAGCAGCGTATACAGGGATGGCTACACCTTC.

This rearrangement joins TRBV6-6 to TRBJ1-2; D gene ambiguous. Germline CDR1 is MNHNY and CDR2 is SVGAGI (reference sequence). The V and J ends lost 5 bases and 0 bases respectively, with 13 bases between them. This CDR3 region has 15 residues. DNA of the CDR3: TGTGCCAGCAGTCCCTTTACGATAGCTAACTATGGCTACACCTTC. Translated, it gives CASSPFTIANYGYTF.

The chain carries TRBV6-5 and TRBJ2-1; 7 nucleotides match TRBD2. From germline, CDR1 is MNHEY and CDR2 SVGAGI. CDR3 size: 15 residues. J was trimmed by 5 bases and V by 8 bases; bases with no gene match: 12. The chain's CDR3 is CASANGASGNNEQFF. CDR3 sequence (DNA): TGTGCCAGCGCGAATGGGGCTAGCGGAAACAATGAGCAGTTCTTC.

This clone was picked up one time. The chain uses TRBV7-2 and TRBJ1-1; tentatively, D is TRBD1 (6 bases). From germline, CDR1 is SGHTA and CDR2 FQGNSA. The V end lost 7 bases, the J end lost 2 bases, and 14 bases lay between the germline ends. The CDR3 contains 14 residues. CDR3 sequence (DNA): TGTGCCAGCACCGACAGGCCCTTTAACACTGAAGCTTTCTTT. Amino acids: CASTDRPFNTEAFF. Supplemented by reference TRBV7-2 and TRBJ1-1, the full variable domain reads GAGVSQSPSNKVTEKGKDVELRCDPISGHTALYWYRQSLGQGLEFLIYFQGNSAPDKSGLPSDRFSAERTGGSVSTLTIQRTQQEDSAVYLCASTDRPFNTEAFFGQGTRLTVV.

The rearrangement links TRBV7-3 to TRBJ2-2, with D perhaps matching TRBD2 (5 bases). V lost 3 bases to trimming and J lost 1 base, with 9 bases between them. The CDR3 is made up of 15 amino acids. The germline gives CDR1 SGHTA, CDR2 FQGTGA. The CDR3 DNA reads as TGTGCCAGCAGCTTTTACCGGGAGAACACCGGGGAGCTGTTTTTT. Protein: CASSFYRENTGELFF.

J is TRBJ2-7 and V is TRBV29-1; 13 bases fit TRBD2. V shed 4 bases, J shed 2 bases, and the junction held 8 bases outside the gene matches. Germline assignment: CDR1 SQVTM and CDR2 ANQGSEA. The CDR3 has 16 amino acids. CDR3 sequence: CSVGLAGGPTPYEQYF. CDR3 nucleotides: TGCAGCGTTGGACTAGCGGGAGGTCCCACCCCCTACGAGCAGTACTTC.

V and J are TRBV11-2 and TRBJ1-5, with 9 bases identical to TRBD1. CDR3 length: 14 residues. The germline V gene has CDR1 SGHAT and CDR2 FQNNGV. V lost 2 bases and J lost 6; bases outside the gene matches: 2. CDR3 coding DNA: TGTGCCAGCAGCTTAACAGGGGGCTCTCAGCCCCAGCATTTT. Protein product: CASSLTGGSQPQHF.

The J gene is TRBJ2-3, the V gene TRBV9; 10 nucleotides align to TRBD2. V lost 5 bases, J lost 4 bases, and 7 bases stayed unmatched. Germline CDR1 and CDR2: SGDLS and YYNGEE. The CDR3 is made up of 15 amino acids. In DNA form, the CDR3 reads TGTGCCAGCAGTCAAAGCGGGGGGGTCTCAGATACGCAGTATTTT. Amino acid sequence: CASSQSGGVSDTQYF.

About this clone itself: It is unclear where the CDR3 begins or ends on the DNA, so no DNA is shown, and the CDR3 is as TCRdb lists it. The chain carries TRBV4-3 and TRBJ2-7. Germline values: CDR1 LGHNA, CDR2 YSLEER. The CDR3 length is 13 residues, termini included. The CDR3 spells CASSQHFGYEQYF.